A single sample gave rise to the 18 T cell receptor beta chains below, sequenced in a study of cytomegalovirus exposure and HLA in healthy donors. PCR involved 60 Vbeta and 13 Jbeta primers. TCRdb's copy holds only in-frame clones and misses some; the assay was immunoSEQ multiplex PCR. This sample has some 210,000 clones, with approximately 82% found just once. The sequencing input was PBMCs. These receptor sequences come from a woman aged 45-59 years in good health and CMV-seropositive.

The CDR3 DNA reads TGTGCCAGCAGACGGGACAGCTCCTACGAGCAGTACTTC. Translated, it gives CASRRDSSYEQYF. This rearrangement joins TRBV7-2 to TRBJ2-5; 7 positions match TRBD1. The J call is uncertain, as TRBJ2-7 better fits the DNA end. Looked up from germline, CDR1 is SGHTA and CDR2 is FQGNSA. This CDR3 has 13 amino acids.

J is TRBJ2-3 and V is TRBV4-1; D might be TRBD1 (6 bases). V shed 3 bases and J shed 6 bases, with 13 bases lying between them. CDR1 is MGHRA and CDR2 is YSYEKL in the germline V gene. The CDR3 is 14 residues long. Written as DNA, the CDR3 is TGCGCCAGCAGCCATGCAGGGGCCTTCGATACGCAGTATTTT. This gives the protein CASSHAGAFDTQYF.

V usage is TRBV7-2 and J usage is TRBJ2-7, with 9 bases fitting TRBD1. CDR1 is SGHTA and CDR2 is FQGNSA in the germline V gene. V was pared by 5 bases and J by 0 bases, with 14 bases of the junction left unmatched. CDR3 length: 18 residues. In DNA form, the CDR3 reads TGTGCCAGCAGCGGGGACAGGGCCCAACCGGGGAGCTCCTACGAGCAGTACTTC. This translates into CASSGDRAQPGSSYEQYF.

The rearrangement uses TRBV4-1 and TRBJ2-7; TRBD1 matches 7 bases. The CDR3 sequence is 15 residues long. With V trimmed by 1 base and J by 2 bases, 5 bases remained unmatched. Germline V gene data show CDR1 as MGHRA and CDR2 as YSYEKL. CDR3 nucleotides: TGCGCCAGCAGCCAAGTCGACAGGGAAGCCTACGAGCAGTACTTC. Translating it yields CASSQVDREAYEQYF.

This clone was counted only a few times. The J gene is TRBJ2-7, the V gene TRBV5-1, with a tentative D call TRBD1 (6 bases). CDR1 is SGHRS, CDR2 YFSETQ, per germline. The V gene lost 3 bases and the J gene lost 0 bases, with 16 bases spanning the gap. The CDR3 extends over 16 amino acids. This chain's CDR3 is CASSSGTTESSYEQYF. The CDR3, as DNA: TGCGCCAGCAGCTCAGGGACAACCGAGAGCTCCTACGAGCAGTACTTC.

This clone occurred a few times. The V call is TRBV5-4, the J call TRBJ1-4, with 8 bases matching TRBD1. The germline V gene has CDR1 SGHNT and CDR2 YYREEE (reference sequence). The CDR3 length is 15 residues. Unmatched junction bases numbered 10, after V lost 4 bases and J lost 8 bases. In DNA form, the CDR3 reads TGTGCCAGCAGCCAAGCAGGGGGCCCGGGAGAAAAACTGTTTTTT. Amino acid sequence: CASSQAGGPGEKLFF.

The J gene is TRBJ1-5, the V gene TRBV5-1; D is ambiguous. CDR1 and CDR2 from the germline V gene are SGHRS and YFSETQ. V was shortened by 4 bases and J by 7 bases, with 15 bases between the two germline ends. The CDR3 runs 14 residues. The CDR3 loop is CASSEAGSLQPQHF. The CDR3 bases are TGCGCCAGCAGCGAAGCGGGTTCGCTGCAGCCCCAGCATTTT.

The genes are TRBV5-1 and TRBJ1-5, with D maybe TRBD1 (6 bases). The V end lost 4 bases, the J end lost 3 bases, and 14 bases lay between the germline ends. CDR3 length: 15 residues. The germline V gene has CDR1 SGHRS and CDR2 YFSETQ. The CDR3 spells CASSRRHRDNQPQHF. The CDR3 DNA sequence: TGCGCCAGCAGCCGAAGACACAGGGACAATCAGCCCCAGCATTTT.

This chain joins TRBV6-6 and TRBJ1-2; D is undetermined. Germline V gives CDR1 MNHNY, CDR2 SVGAGI (reference sequence). The CDR3 is made up of 14 amino acids. V lost 10 bases and J 2 bases, leaving 17 bases between the germline ends. This CDR3 reads CATIRSGGNYGYTF. The CDR3 DNA sequence: TGTGCCACCATCCGCTCCGGAGGGAACTATGGCTACACCTTC.

The genes are TRBV7-9 and TRBJ2-7, with TRBD1 identical over 9 bases. The CDR3 spans 15 residues. The V gene's germline CDR1 is SEHNR and CDR2 FQNEAQ (reference sequence). V lost 5 bases and J lost 2; bases outside the gene matches: 7. CDR3 bases: TGTGCCAGCAGCCGTGGACAGGGGATAACCTACGAGCAGTACTTC. It encodes CASSRGQGITYEQYF.

This sequence joins TRBV25-1 and TRBJ2-1, with 8 bases that match TRBD1. The CDR3 covers 16 residues. Germline CDR1 MGHDK, CDR2 SYGVNS. Losses at the gene ends were 2 bases for V and 9 bases for J; bases not matched to a gene: 12. The CDR3: CASSERGQGISGEQFF. The CDR3 bases are TGTGCCAGCAGTGAAAGAGGACAGGGTATAAGCGGTGAGCAGTTCTTC.

The chain carries TRBV7-2 and TRBJ2-1; D might be TRBD2 (6 bases). The germline V and J ends were trimmed by 7 bases and 2 bases, with 21 bases remaining between them. The CDR3 consists of 17 residues. The germline V gene encodes CDR1 SGHTA and CDR2 FQGNSA. Here the CDR3 reads CASTRLSAGLPYNEQFF. CDR3 bases: TGTGCCAGCACCCGCCTAAGCGCAGGACTACCCTACAATGAGCAGTTCTTC.

There are a few counts of this clone. This sequence joins TRBV19 and TRBJ1-1; weak D call: TRBD1 (5 bases). From germline, CDR1 is LNHDA and CDR2 SQIVND (reference sequence). The CDR3 contains 12 residues. V lost 5 bases, J lost 10 bases, and 14 bases lay in between. CDR3 bases: TGTGCCAGTAGTCCAGGACAATTACGAGCTTTCTTT. Translation: CASSPGQLRAFF.

The chain combines TRBV5-4 with TRBJ1-2; tentatively, D is TRBD1 (5 bases). CDR3 length: 14 residues. Germline CDR1 SGHNT, CDR2 YYREEE (reference sequence). Trimming removed 2 bases from V and 2 bases from J, with 10 bases in between. For the CDR3, the DNA is TGTGCCAGCAGCTTCCGGGGGGTGAACTATGGCTACACCTTC. It specifies CASSFRGVNYGYTF.

The chain combines TRBV7-3 with TRBJ2-1; D call uncertain. This CDR3 contains 14 residues. Germline-derived CDR1 and CDR2 are SGHTA and FQGTGA. V shed 4 bases and J shed 0 bases, with 7 bases lying between them. The CDR3 DNA follows: TGTGCCAGCAGCTCCGTGAGCTCCTACAATGAGCAGTTCTTC. It codes for CASSSVSSYNEQFF.

The V call is TRBV6-5, the J call TRBJ1-2, with 7 positions matching TRBD1. Trimming at V came to 2 bases and at J to 6 bases, leaving 12 bases not matched to a gene. The CDR3 is 16 residues long. Germline V CDR1 and CDR2: MNHEY, SVGAGI. The CDR3: CASSYDGSNRGHGYTF. CDR3 coding DNA: TGTGCCAGCAGTTACGACGGCTCCAACAGGGGTCATGGCTACACCTTC.

CDR3 sequence (DNA): TGTGCCAGCAGCTCAGGGGTTGGGGAGACCCAGTACTTC. Amino acids: CASSSGVGETQYF. The chain uses TRBV6-6 and TRBJ2-5; TRBD1 might be the D (6 bases). In germline, CDR1 is MNHNY, CDR2 SVGAGI (reference sequence). The CDR3 has 13 amino acids. Between the trimmed V and J ends, which lost 6 bases and 5 bases, there was a span of 13 bases.

The chain carries TRBV5-1 and TRBJ1-3; the D gene is possibly TRBD1 (5 bases). Germline V lookup: CDR1 SGHRS, CDR2 YFSETQ. Deletions cut 2 bases from V and 2 bases from J, with 14 bases between. The CDR3 loop spans 16 amino acids. Written as DNA, the CDR3 is TGCGCCAGCAGCTTATCTCGGGGGTCAGCTGGAAACACCATATATTTT. Translated, it gives CASSLSRGSAGNTIYF.